A selection of T cell receptor beta chains follows, all from one sample in a study of cytomegalovirus exposure and HLA in healthy donors. TCRdb keeps only in-frame clones here, not all; method: immunoSEQ multiplex PCR. The top ten clones hold approximately 1% of a sample with 150,000 to 200,000 clones, 80% to 85% of them seen once. Sequenced sample: PBMCs. Receptor source: a woman between 40 and 55 years old in good health and CMV-seronegative. The CDR3 runs from the conserved cysteine through the conserved F or W. Fields, in order: V gene, CDR3 length, clone size, D gene, J gene, CDR3 DNA, CDR3 protein. D genes are given only for firm matches. Rows may omit the clone size; those that give it use once, few, many or a size class.

V: TRBV11-2
length: 15
size: .
D: TRBD1
J: TRBJ2-5
DNA: TGTGCCAGCAGCTTAGGACAGGGGGTCCAAGAGACCCAGTACTTC
CDR3: CASSLGQGVQETQYF

V: TRBV25-1
length: 14
size: .
D: TRBD2
J: TRBJ2-7
DNA: TGTGCCAGCGGTGGGGGGGATGAGTCCTACGAGCAGTACTTC
CDR3: CASGGGDESYEQYF

V: TRBV5-6
length: 13
size: .
D: TRBD1
J: TRBJ2-7
DNA: TGTGCCAGCACGGGACAGAGCTCCTACGAGCAGTACTTC
CDR3: CASTGQSSYEQYF

V: TRBV19
length: 15
size: .
D: .
J: TRBJ2-7
DNA: TGTGCCAGTAGTATCCCAGGGCGGCCCAGGGTCGAGCAGTACTTC
CDR3: CASSIPGRPRVEQYF

V: TRBV29-1
length: 15
size: few
D: .
J: TRBJ1-3
DNA: TGCAGCGTCGCCTGGACACCCCACTCTGGAAACACCATATATTTT
CDR3: CSVAWTPHSGNTIYF

V: TRBV10-3
length: 14
size: few
D: TRBD1
J: TRBJ1-5
DNA: TGTGCCATCAGTGCGGACAGGGGAGGTCAGCCCCAGCATTTT
CDR3: CAISADRGGQPQHF

V: TRBV9
length: 16
size: .
D: TRBD2
J: TRBJ2-5
DNA: TGTGCCAGCAGCTTCTCCGGGACTAGCGGGGTAGAGACCCAGTACTTC
CDR3: CASSFSGTSGVETQYF

V: TRBV30
length: 14
size: .
D: .
J: TRBJ1-1
DNA: TGTGCCTGGAGTGTGAACCTAGGGGGAACTGAAGCTTTCTTT
CDR3: CAWSVNLGGTEAFF

V: TRBV27
length: 15
size: .
D: .
J: TRBJ2-2
DNA: TGTGCCAGCAGTCCCCGACCCCGGGGAACCGGGGAGCTGTTTTTT
CDR3: CASSPRPRGTGELFF

V: TRBV6-5
length: 15
size: few
D: .
J: TRBJ1-6
DNA: TGTGCCAGCGCGGAAGGACACCGCTATAATTCACCCCTCCACTTT
CDR3: CASAEGHRYNSPLHF

V: TRBV2
length: 13
size: .
D: TRBD1
J: TRBJ1-1
DNA: TGTGCCAGCAGTGCCAGGGGGCTCACTGAAGCTTTCTTT
CDR3: CASSARGLTEAFF

V: TRBV10-3
length: 14
size: .
D: .
J: TRBJ2-7
DNA: TGTGCCATCAGTGAGTCTAATGTGGCAGTCGAGCAGTACTTC
CDR3: CAISESNVAVEQYF

V: TRBV18
length: 16
size: .
D: TRBD2
J: TRBJ2-1
DNA: TGTGCCAGCTCAACTAGCGGGAGGGCCGTTAGGAATGAGCAGTTCTTC
CDR3: CASSTSGRAVRNEQFF

V: TRBV5-1
length: 12
size: .
D: .
J: TRBJ1-3
DNA: TGCGCCAGCAGTCCTAGAGGAAACACCATATATTTT
CDR3: CASSPRGNTIYF

V: TRBV27
length: 14
size: .
D: .
J: TRBJ2-3
DNA: TGTGCCAGCAGCCCGCAATGGCACACAGATACGCAGTATTTT
CDR3: CASSPQWHTDTQYF

V: TRBV13
length: 12
size: once
D: TRBD1
J: TRBJ1-2
DNA: TGTGCCAGCAGCTCACAGGGGCATGGCTACACCTTC
CDR3: CASSSQGHGYTF

V: TRBV7-9
length: 16
size: .
D: TRBD1
J: TRBJ1-3
DNA: TGTGCCAGCACCCCCGAGGGACAGAGCTCTGGAAACACCATATATTTT
CDR3: CASTPEGQSSGNTIYF

V: TRBV5-1
length: 15
size: .
D: TRBD1
J: TRBJ1-1
DNA: TGCGCCAGCAGCACTGGACAGGGGGTGAACACTGAAGCTTTCTTT
CDR3: CASSTGQGVNTEAFF

V: TRBV29-1
length: 13
size: few
D: TRBD1
J: TRBJ1-5
DNA: TGCAGCGTTACCCAGGGGGCAACTCAGCCCCAGCATTTT
CDR3: CSVTQGATQPQHF

V: TRBV30
length: 13
size: .
D: .
J: TRBJ1-3
DNA: TGTGCCTGGCAAACAGGGTTAGGAAACACCATATATTTT
CDR3: CAWQTGLGNTIYF

V: TRBV2
length: 13
size: .
D: .
J: TRBJ2-7
DNA: TGTGCCAGCAGTGACCCATTAGCCTACGAGCAGTACTTC
CDR3: CASSDPLAYEQYF

V: TRBV18
length: 16
size: .
D: .
J: TRBJ1-1
DNA: TGTGCCAGCTCACCCTGGGGCTTTACGGTGAACACTGAAGCTTTCTTT
CDR3: CASSPWGFTVNTEAFF

V: TRBV7-2
length: 13
size: .
D: .
J: TRBJ2-3
DNA: TGTGCCAGCAGCGGAGGCCTGACAGATACGCAGTATTTT
CDR3: CASSGGLTDTQYF

V: TRBV7-2
length: 15
size: .
D: .
J: TRBJ2-2
DNA: TGTGCCAGCAGCTTAGCATCAAGCCCCCCCGGGGAGCTGTTTTTT
CDR3: CASSLASSPPGELFF

V: TRBV11-1
length: 14
size: .
D: TRBD1
J: TRBJ1-1
DNA: TGTGCCAGCAGCCAGGGGACAGCAAACACTGAAGCTTTCTTT
CDR3: CASSQGTANTEAFF

V: TRBV19
length: 14
size: .
D: TRBD1
J: TRBJ1-4
DNA: TGTGCCAGTAGTAGGGGACAGGGGCGTGAAAAACTGTTTTTT
CDR3: CASSRGQGREKLFF

V: TRBV5-1
length: 14
size: .
D: TRBD2
J: TRBJ2-3
DNA: TGCGCCAGCAGCGAAAGGGACTACACAGATACGCAGTATTTT
CDR3: CASSERDYTDTQYF

V: TRBV9
length: 18
size: .
D: TRBD1
J: TRBJ2-5
DNA: TGTGCCAGCAGCTCAGAAGGACAGGGGACAACTGAACAAGAGACCCAGTACTTC
CDR3: CASSSEGQGTTEQETQYF

V: TRBV5-6
length: 15
size: once
D: .
J: TRBJ1-5
DNA: TGTGCCAGCAGCAGGTGGGGGGGCGAGAATCAGCCCCAGCATTTT
CDR3: CASSRWGGENQPQHF

V: TRBV18
length: 18
size: .
D: TRBD2
J: TRBJ2-2
DNA: TGTGCCAGCTCACCCACACGGACTAGCGGGAAAAACACCGGGGAGCTGTTTTTT
CDR3: CASSPTRTSGKNTGELFF

V: TRBV7-9
length: 12
size: .
D: .
J: TRBJ1-2
DNA: TGTGCCAGCAGCTTTGAGGGCCATGGCTACACCTTC
CDR3: CASSFEGHGYTF

V: TRBV6-6
length: 13
size: .
D: TRBD1
J: TRBJ2-7
DNA: TGTGCCAGCAGTTATACAGGGGGCTACGAGCAGTACTTC
CDR3: CASSYTGGYEQYF

V: TRBV27
length: 13
size: .
D: .
J: TRBJ1-2
DNA: TGTGCCAGCAGCCCCGGACGGGAATATGGCTACACCTTC
CDR3: CASSPGREYGYTF

V: TRBV7-9
length: 14
size: once
D: TRBD1
J: TRBJ1-4
DNA: TGTGCCAGCAGCTTCAGGGGGATGGGTGAAAAACTGTTTTTT
CDR3: CASSFRGMGEKLFF

V: TRBV7-8
length: 16
size: .
D: .
J: TRBJ1-3
DNA: TGTGCCAGCAGCTTAGTTGGCTTCACCTCTGGAAACACCATATATTTT
CDR3: CASSLVGFTSGNTIYF

V: TRBV6-6
length: 14
size: few
D: TRBD1
J: TRBJ1-6
DNA: TGTGCCAGCAGTAGGGACAGGGATAATTCACCCCTCCACTTT
CDR3: CASSRDRDNSPLHF

V: TRBV7-9
length: 16
size: .
D: TRBD2
J: TRBJ2-3
DNA: TGTGCCAGCAGCTCGGGACTAGCGGGAGGCACAGATACGCAGTATTTT
CDR3: CASSSGLAGGTDTQYF

V: TRBV7-3
length: 14
size: .
D: TRBD2
J: TRBJ2-1
DNA: TGTGCCAGCAGCTTAGGTAGCGGGAGGGCCGAGCAGTTCTTC
CDR3: CASSLGSGRAEQFF

V: TRBV30
length: 14
size: .
D: .
J: TRBJ2-5
DNA: TGTGCCTGGACCTCCTCCCCCCGGGGAGAGACCCAGTACTTC
CDR3: CAWTSSPRGETQYF

V: TRBV6-1
length: 14
size: few
D: .
J: TRBJ1-1
DNA: TGTGCCAGCGGTCACAGCCCCAAGAGCACTGAAGCTTTCTTT
CDR3: CASGHSPKSTEAFF

V: TRBV21-1
length: 13
size: .
D: .
J: TRBJ1-4
DNA: TGTGCCAGCAGCAAAGGGGGGCGGGAAAAACTGTTTTTT
CDR3: CASSKGGREKLFF

V: TRBV19
length: 10
size: .
D: .
J: TRBJ1-5
DNA: TGTGCCAGTGGCTCAGGCCCCCAGCATTTT
CDR3: CASGSGPQHF

V: TRBV7-6
length: 16
size: .
D: TRBD1
J: TRBJ2-3
DNA: TGTGCCAGCAGCCCCACGGACAGGGACGGGACAGATACGCAGTATTTT
CDR3: CASSPTDRDGTDTQYF

V: TRBV5-4
length: 15
size: .
D: .
J: TRBJ2-7
DNA: TGTGCCAGCAGCGCTCAACAGGGTGAAACCTACGAGCAGTACTTC
CDR3: CASSAQQGETYEQYF

V: TRBV5-1
length: 16
size: .
D: .
J: TRBJ2-1
DNA: TGCGCCAGCAGCACTAGGGAGCTAAGCTCCTACAATGAGCAGTTCTTC
CDR3: CASSTRELSSYNEQFF

V: TRBV5-6
length: 14
size: .
D: .
J: TRBJ1-2
DNA: TGTGCCAGCAGCTTGTCGGCAGGGTTCTATGGCTACACCTTC
CDR3: CASSLSAGFYGYTF

V: TRBV18
length: 13
size: .
D: .
J: TRBJ2-1
DNA: TGTGCCAGCTCACCAAGGGAGAGCAATGAGCAGTTCTTC
CDR3: CASSPRESNEQFF